These 22 T cell receptor beta chains were sequenced from one sample in a study of T cell responses to AZD1222 COVID-19 vaccine listed by TCRdb under 2021. Libraries came from the immunoSEQ multiplex PCR assay. TCRdb's version of the immuneACCESS table is confined to in-frame rearrangements and falls short of the full clone set. An unresolved V gene accounts for under half of the shortfall where checked; the remainder is of unknown origin. For this sample the table gives more than 150,000 clones, of which 94% were detected only once. The ten top clones hold about 0.6% of the sample. The time point label here, explained by the study, means: baseline before first vaccination. The sequencing used peripheral blood, collected on day 0 of AZD1222 vaccination. These receptors all stem from an adult in good health.

This chain connects TRBV4-2 to TRBJ1-3; D unclear. CDR3 length equals 16 residues. Deletions cut 0 bases from V and 2 bases from J, with 11 bases between. Germline V lookup: CDR1 LGHNA, CDR2 YNFKEQ. The CDR3 reads CASSQEAAAAGNTIYF. The DNA of the CDR3 is TGTGCCAGCAGCCAAGAAGCGGCAGCGGCTGGAAACACCATATATTTT.

The chain is built from TRBV15 and TRBJ2-7; D is undetermined. The V and J ends lost 0 bases and 0 bases respectively, with 9 bases between them. The CDR3 runs 15 residues. The germline gives CDR1 LNHNV, CDR2 YYDKDF (reference sequence). The CDR3 DNA follows: TGTGCCACCAGCAGAGATCTGGGCAGCTCCTACGAGCAGTACTTC. Its translation is CATSRDLGSSYEQYF.

This clone has only a few counts. This chain uses TRBV23-1 with TRBJ1-5; D not certain. TRBV23-1 is annotated as an ORF whose role is uncertain. Trimming left V 2 bases short and J 4 bases short, with 18 bases between. This CDR3 is built from 17 residues. CDR3: CASSQQDLENGNQPQHF. As DNA, the CDR3 is TGCGCCAGCAGTCAACAGGACCTCGAGAACGGAAATCAGCCCCAGCATTTT.

The CDR3 DNA reads TGTGCCAGCAGCCAAGCCTATCAAGGGACTCAGGAGGAGCAGTACTTC. Its translation is CASSQAYQGTQEEQYF. V gene TRBV3-1 (or the pseudogene TRBV3-2) combines with J gene TRBJ2-7; D may be TRBD2 (6 bases). The CDR3 runs 16 residues. Per the germline V gene, CDR1 is LGHDT and CDR2 is YNNKEL (reference sequence). V was cut by 1 base and J by 7 bases, with 20 bases left in between.

The chain recombines TRBV14 with TRBJ2-1, with TRBD2 identical over 12 bases. This CDR3 is 15 amino acids long. The germline CDR1 and CDR2 sequences are SGHDN and FVKESK. With 7 bases clipped from V and 7 bases from J, the junction kept 8 bases outside the gene matches. CDR3 DNA: TGTGCCAGCACCCCTCGACTAGCGGGAGCGAATGAGCAGTTCTTC. It is translated as CASTPRLAGANEQFF.

The gene calls are TRBV11-2 and TRBJ2-2; no clear D gene. The V gene lost 2 bases and the J gene lost 7 bases, with 5 bases spanning the gap. This CDR3 is 12 amino acids long. Germline-derived CDR1 and CDR2 are SGHAT and FQNNGV. The CDR3 sequence: CASSLYSGELFF. In nucleotides, the CDR3 is TGTGCCAGCAGCTTATATAGCGGGGAGCTGTTTTTT.

The chain employs TRBV5-4 and TRBJ1-1; TRBD1 matches at 7 bases. Looked up from germline, CDR1 is SGHNT and CDR2 is YYREEE (reference sequence). V was clipped by 4 bases and J by 0 bases; unmatched bases: 12. The CDR3 runs 17 residues. This CDR3 reads CASSREGAPNLNTEAFF. The CDR3 DNA reads as TGTGCCAGCAGCCGGGAGGGGGCTCCAAACCTGAACACTGAAGCTTTCTTT.

The chain couples TRBV27 to TRBJ2-5, with unresolved D. Germline lookup yields CDR1 MNHEY and CDR2 SMNVEV (reference sequence). With 3 bases removed from V and 2 bases from J, the gap between germline ends came to 10 bases. This CDR3 spans 14 amino acids. CDR3 bases: TGTGCCAGCAGTTTTATCAATACTCAAGAGACCCAGTACTTC. Amino acids: CASSFINTQETQYF.

The V gene is TRBV9, the J gene TRBJ2-5, with 14 bases fitting TRBD2. Germline trimming cut 3 bases from V and 5 bases from J; bases unmatched to any gene: 6. The CDR3 loop spans 16 amino acids. In germline, CDR1 is SGDLS, CDR2 YYNGEE. The CDR3 DNA reads TGTGCCAGCAGCGAGGGACTAGCGGGAGTCGGGGAGACCCAGTACTTC. Encoded protein: CASSEGLAGVGETQYF.

This chain links TRBV29-1 with TRBJ1-3; D gene ambiguous. Deletions cut 4 bases from V and 3 bases from J, with 10 bases between. CDR3 length equals 13 residues. Germline V gene sequence: CDR1 SQVTM, CDR2 ANQGSEA. CDR3 coding DNA: TGCAGCGTTGTTCGGGAGTATGGAAACACCATATATTTT. Translation: CSVVREYGNTIYF.

CDR3 sequence reads: CASSYRVGTEAFF. The CDR3 DNA reads TGTGCCAGCAGTTACAGGGTAGGGACTGAAGCTTTCTTT. The chain uses TRBV6-5 and TRBJ1-1; D not certain. Germline values: CDR1 MNHEY, CDR2 SVGAGI. V lost 2 bases, J lost 5 bases, and 9 bases lay in between. CDR3 size: 13 residues.

This clone was detected once. The V call is TRBV5-4, the J call TRBJ2-7; D unresolved. The CDR3 totals 15 residues. Trimming took off 10 bases at V and 7 bases at J, with 27 bases between the two ends. CDR1 is SGHNT and CDR2 is YYREEE in the germline V gene (reference sequence). The CDR3 region is CACSTFSRPAREQYF. In DNA, the CDR3 is TGTGCCTGTTCGACCTTCAGTAGGCCCGCTAGAGAGCAGTACTTC. The complete variable domain, with remaining parts taken from reference TRBV5-4 and TRBJ2-7, reads ETGVTQSPTHLIKTRGQQVTLRCSSQSGHNTVSWYQQALGQGPQFIFQYYREEENGRGNFPPRFSGLQFPNYSSELNVNALELDDSALYLCACSTFSRPAREQYFGPGTRLTVT.

This clone has only one observation. The chain uses TRBV19 and TRBJ2-1; 11 bases are shared with TRBD1. V shed 3 bases, J shed 8 bases, and the junction held 3 bases outside the gene matches. CDR3 size: 14 residues. CDR1 LNHDA and CDR2 SQIVND come from the germline V gene (reference sequence). The CDR3 DNA is TGTGCCAGTAGTATCGGACAGGGGGCCGATGAGCAGTTCTTC. Amino acid sequence: CASSIGQGADEQFF.

V gene TRBV5-8 combines with J gene TRBJ1-5, with D perhaps TRBD1 (5 bases). Germline CDR1 SGHTS, CDR2 YDEGEE. This CDR3 has 15 residues. Between the trimmed V and J ends, which lost 0 bases and 6 bases, there was a span of 13 bases. The CDR3 spells CASSLGPGTFQPQHF. For the CDR3, the DNA is TGTGCCAGCAGCTTGGGGCCAGGGACTTTTCAGCCCCAGCATTTT.

The chain employs TRBV20-1 and TRBJ2-3; D is unclear. The CDR3 runs 10 residues. The germline CDR1 and CDR2 sequences are DFQATT and SNEGSKA (reference sequence). With 6 bases removed from V and 6 bases from J, the gap between germline ends came to 7 bases. CDR3 loop: CSAESDTQYF. The DNA for the CDR3 is TGCAGTGCAGAGTCTGATACGCAGTATTTT.

The gene calls are TRBV19 and TRBJ2-7; a possible D gene is TRBD2 (5 bases). CDR1 is LNHDA, CDR2 SQIVND, per germline (reference sequence). The V gene lost 4 bases and the J gene lost 2 bases, with 15 bases spanning the gap. The CDR3 loop spans 15 amino acids. Written as DNA, the CDR3 is TGTGCCAGTAGTACCCCCGGGGAGTCAGCCTACGAGCAGTACTTC. Translation gives CASSTPGESAYEQYF.

The chain links TRBV19 to TRBJ1-2; 9 positions agree with TRBD1. J was trimmed by 7 bases and V by 6 bases; bases with no gene match: 9. CDR3 length: 14 amino acids. Per the germline V gene, CDR1 is LNHDA and CDR2 is SQIVND (reference sequence). The DNA of the CDR3 is TGTGCCAGTAGCTTGGGACAGGGCTTCTTTGGCTACACCTTC. It specifies CASSLGQGFFGYTF.

The V gene is TRBV19, the J gene TRBJ2-6; possible D gene TRBD2, 6 bases. CDR1 and CDR2 from the germline V gene are LNHDA and SQIVND (reference sequence). V lost 5 bases, J lost 1 base, and 24 bases lay in between. CDR3 length: 20 residues. The CDR3 sequence: CASSSQRGFRSVSGANVLTF. Here the CDR3 DNA reads TGTGCCAGTAGTTCCCAACGGGGGTTCAGATCTGTTTCTGGGGCCAACGTCCTGACTTTC.

The rearrangement joins TRBV29-1 to TRBJ1-1; D is ambiguous. The ends were cut back, 1 base at V and 3 bases at J, with 15 bases in the middle. The germline V gene has CDR1 SQVTM and CDR2 ANQGSEA. This CDR3 is built from 15 residues. The CDR3 spells CSVEGPLGLHTEAFF. CDR3 sequence (DNA): TGCAGCGTTGAAGGCCCCTTAGGCCTGCACACTGAAGCTTTCTTT.

Notes on this clone: One end of the junction does not line up with germline, which may come from a read error. The V call is TRBV4-1, the J call TRBJ1-5; no reliable D call. The germline gives CDR1 MGHRA, CDR2 YSYEKL. This CDR3 region has 14 residues. As DNA, the CDR3 is TGCGCCAGCAGAGAAATAGGGAGCAATCAACCCCAGCATTTT. This gives the protein CASREIGSNQPQHF.

The chain employs TRBV11-3 and TRBJ2-5; D not resolved. The CDR3 runs 13 residues. Deletions cut 3 bases from V and 4 bases from J, with 9 bases between. From germline, CDR1 is SGHNT and CDR2 YENEEA. CDR3 DNA: TGTGCCAGCAGCTTGGGAAATCGAGAGACCCAGTACTTC. Its protein product is CASSLGNRETQYF.

The V call is TRBV7-6, the J call TRBJ2-2; 12 bases match TRBD2. Germline lookup yields CDR1 SGHVS and CDR2 FNYEAQ. The CDR3 covers 15 residues. V dropped 5 bases and J dropped 5; count of bases not matched to a gene: 3. The CDR3 DNA follows: TGTGCCAGCAGCCCGGGGACTAGCGGGACCGGGGAGCTGTTTTTT. Its translation is CASSPGTSGTGELFF.